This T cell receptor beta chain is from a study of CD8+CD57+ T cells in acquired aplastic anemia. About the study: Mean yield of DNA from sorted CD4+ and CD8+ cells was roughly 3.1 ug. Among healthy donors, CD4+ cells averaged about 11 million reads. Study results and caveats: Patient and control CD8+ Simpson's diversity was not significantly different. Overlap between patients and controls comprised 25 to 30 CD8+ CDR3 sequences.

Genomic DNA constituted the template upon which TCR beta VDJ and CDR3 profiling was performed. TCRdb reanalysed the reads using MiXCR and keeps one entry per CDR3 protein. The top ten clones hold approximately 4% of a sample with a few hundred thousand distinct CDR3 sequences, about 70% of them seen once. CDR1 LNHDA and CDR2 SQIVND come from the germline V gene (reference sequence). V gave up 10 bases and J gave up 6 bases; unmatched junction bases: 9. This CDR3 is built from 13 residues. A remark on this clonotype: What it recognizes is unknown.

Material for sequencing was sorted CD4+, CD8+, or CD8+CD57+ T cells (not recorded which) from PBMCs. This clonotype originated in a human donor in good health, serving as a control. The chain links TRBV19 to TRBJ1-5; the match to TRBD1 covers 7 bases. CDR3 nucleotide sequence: TGTGCCATCTGGGACAGCCCGGGTCAGCCCCAGCATTTT. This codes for CAIWDSPGQPQHF.